This is a list of T cell receptor beta chains from one sample in a study of cytomegalovirus exposure and HLA in healthy donors. Only in-frame clones appear in the TCRdb table, and some are missing; sequencing was by immunoSEQ multiplex PCR. Among 150,000 to 200,000 clones listed, 75% to 80% were seen once. The specimen sequenced was PBMCs. Receptors were obtained from a woman aged 45 to 65 in good health and CMV-seropositive. Both conserved end residues are part of each CDR3.

J,V,CDR3
TRBJ1-1,TRBV7-9,CASSSQAAGTEAFF
TRBJ1-2,TRBV15,CATSRRTGGVGGYTF
TRBJ2-7,TRBV19,CASSMGQVSYEQYF
TRBJ2-7,TRBV4-1,CASSQVTSGRYEQYF
TRBJ1-5,TRBV6-1,CASNSRGNQPQHF
TRBJ2-2,TRBV4-1,CASSQVTDRGFGELFF
TRBJ1-3,TRBV28,CASSFRGNTIYF
TRBJ1-4,TRBV5-4,CASSDAGEKLFF
TRBJ2-5,TRBV5-1,CATSITTPGVETQYF
TRBJ1-1,TRBV28,CASRLTDTYTEAFF
TRBJ2-1,TRBV6-1,CASTLGGLGYEQFF
TRBJ2-7,TRBV10-3,CAISAGTKAYEQYF
TRBJ2-7,TRBV5-1,CASSATVSGAYEQYF
TRBJ2-3,TRBV7-9,CASSRIGDTQYF
TRBJ2-7,TRBV6-1,CASNRQAKTYEQYF
TRBJ2-7,TRBV7-2,CASSFFQRGPYEQYF
TRBJ2-1,TRBV14,CASSRDSGQFF
TRBJ2-7,TRBV7-2,CASSFLYSYEQYF
TRBJ2-2,TRBV19,CASRDLRAYTGELFF
TRBJ1-1,TRBV2,CASSEFTGGTEAFF
TRBJ1-5,TRBV28,CASSRAGYSNQPQHF
TRBJ2-7,TRBV7-9,CASSVSPGLAIYEQYF
TRBJ1-5,TRBV28,CASRSSSGGAYQPQHF
TRBJ2-3,TRBV9,CASSQGSGGASDTQYF
TRBJ2-1,TRBV11-2,CASSQGRAGFRREQFF
TRBJ1-1,TRBV2,CASMDRDSTEAFF
TRBJ2-2,TRBV2,CASSEAEGPGELFF
TRBJ1-4,TRBV10-1,CASSGQGDNEKLFF